The clone carrying this T cell receptor (beta chain) was detected only a few times. Its antigen is not identified. Extraction and reverse transcription of RNA yielded cDNA as the sequencing template. Method: immunoSEQ multiplex PCR; TCRdb's copy keeps in-frame clones and lacks some. The sample carries around 210,000 clones, 50% to 75% recorded once. The sample originates from a study of CD8+ T cells in alopecia areata. Sample treatment: oral pan-JAK inhibitor, 5-10 mg twice daily. Specimens obtained from alopecia areata patients comprised lesional scalp punch biopsies and peripheral blood. Study conclusions and caveats: Expanded CD8+ clones among the top 100, and scalp clonality, were significantly decreased by tofacitinib. The presence of one nonresponder keeps the tie between baseline CD8+ expansion and response uncertain. Higher clonality than in normal scalp was seen in lesional scalp, especially alopecia totalis/universalis.

The CDR3 spans 17 residues. Germline V lookup: CDR1 SGHDT, CDR2 YYEEEE. V lost 4 bases, J lost 0 bases, and 14 bases lay in between. The chain has TRBV5-6 and TRBJ1-6; D is unclear. The clonotype originates from a human donor with alopecia areata. This specimen consisted of CD4+ T cells sorted from blood, obtained at week 4, from a patient treated with tofacitinib. The CDR3 loop reads CASSEGWYSSYNSPLHF. The CDR3 DNA reads as TGTGCCAGCAGCGAAGGTTGGTACAGCTCCTATAATTCACCCCTCCACTTT.